The rows below give T cell receptor beta chains drawn from one sample of a study of T cells in Graves' hyperthyroidism and ophthalmopathy. TCRdb recomputed calls from the multiplex PCR reads with MiXCR, one row per CDR3 protein. The top ten clones hold roughly 7.7% of a sample with around 450,000 distinct CDR3 sequences, 15% to 18% of them seen once. The sample taken for sequencing was blood. These receptors were taken from a woman in her late teens or twenties with Graves' hyperthyroidism. Both conserved end residues are part of each CDR3. A D gene is named only where the DNA matches it firmly. Clone size is given for some rows only: seen once, a few or many times, or a class if the clone is expanded.

CDR3nt,CDR3aa,v_gene,abundance,j_gene,d_gene
TGCGCCAGCAGCTCGGACGGGACCTCTGGAAACACCATATATTTT,CASSSDGTSGNTIYF,TRBV5-1,.,TRBJ1-3,.
TGCAGTGCTAGAGATAGCGGGAGCTTTGGGGAGACCCAGTACTTC,CSARDSGSFGETQYF,TRBV20-1,many,TRBJ2-5,TRBD2
TGTGCCAGCAGCTCATCCTACCCAAGGACAGGGGTCACAGATACGCAGTATTTT,CASSSSYPRTGVTDTQYF,TRBV13,many,TRBJ2-3,TRBD1
TGTGCCAGCAGCGCCCGCGGGGGGAACGGGGAGCTGTTTTTT,CASSARGGNGELFF,TRBV3-1,many,TRBJ2-2,TRBD2
TGTGCCAGCAGTTGGGACGGGGCAGCCTCTGGAAACACCATATATTTT,CASSWDGAASGNTIYF,TRBV28,many,TRBJ1-3,.
TGTGCCAGCTCACCTACGGCTTACTACGAGCAGTACTTC,CASSPTAYYEQYF,TRBV18,.,TRBJ2-7,.
TGTGCCATCAGTGAGTCGACTAGCGGGAGGGCCGGCACAGATACGCAGTATTTT,CAISESTSGRAGTDTQYF,TRBV10-3,.,TRBJ2-3,TRBD2
TGTGCCTGGAGTGTAACACTTTACTCTAGCACAGATACGCAGTATTTT,CAWSVTLYSSTDTQYF,TRBV30,many,TRBJ2-3,.
TGTGCCAGCAGCTTATGGGGGGGACAGAACAATGAGCAGTTCTTC,CASSLWGGQNNEQFF,TRBV7-3,.,TRBJ2-1,.
TGTGCCAGCAGTTTCACGTTTGAATTCTATGGCTACACCTTC,CASSFTFEFYGYTF,TRBV28,many,TRBJ1-2,.
TGTGCCTGGTGGGGGAGGCGTGAGAATGAGCAGTTCTTC,CAWWGRRENEQFF,TRBV30,many,TRBJ2-1,.